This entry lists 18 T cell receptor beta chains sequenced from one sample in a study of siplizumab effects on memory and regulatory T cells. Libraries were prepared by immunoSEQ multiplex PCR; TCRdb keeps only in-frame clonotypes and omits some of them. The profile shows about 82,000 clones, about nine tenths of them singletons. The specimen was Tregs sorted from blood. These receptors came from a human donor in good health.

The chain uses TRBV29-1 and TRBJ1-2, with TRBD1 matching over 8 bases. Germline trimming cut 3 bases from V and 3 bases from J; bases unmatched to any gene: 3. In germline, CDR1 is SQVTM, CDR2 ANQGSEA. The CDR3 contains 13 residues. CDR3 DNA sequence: TGCAGCGTTGACAAGGACAGGGACTATGGCTACACCTTC. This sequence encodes CSVDKDRDYGYTF.

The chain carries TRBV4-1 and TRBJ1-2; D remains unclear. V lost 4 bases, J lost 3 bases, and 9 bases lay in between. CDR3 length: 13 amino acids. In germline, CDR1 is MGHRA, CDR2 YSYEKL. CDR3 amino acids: CASSLIGDYGYTF. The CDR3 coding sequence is TGCGCCAGCAGCCTTATTGGGGACTATGGCTACACCTTC.

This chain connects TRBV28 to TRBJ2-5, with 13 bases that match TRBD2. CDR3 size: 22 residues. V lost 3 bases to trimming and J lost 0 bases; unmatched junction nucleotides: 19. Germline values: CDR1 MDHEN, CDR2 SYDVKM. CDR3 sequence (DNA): TGTGCCAGCAGTTTTCCCCAATACTCGACTAGCGGGGGGCCATATCACCAAGAGACCCAGTACTTC. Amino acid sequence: CASSFPQYSTSGGPYHQETQYF.

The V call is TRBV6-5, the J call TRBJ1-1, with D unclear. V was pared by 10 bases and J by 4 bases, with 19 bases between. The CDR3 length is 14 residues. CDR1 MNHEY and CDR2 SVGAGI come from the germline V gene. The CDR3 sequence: CATLPGRGGTEAFF. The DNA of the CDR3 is TGTGCCACCTTACCGGGCCGCGGTGGCACTGAAGCTTTCTTT.

The CDR3 spells CASSYPTPGEQYF. In DNA form, the CDR3 reads TGTGCCAGCAGTTACCCGACTCCCGGCGAGCAGTACTTC. This rearrangement joins TRBV28 to TRBJ2-7, with unresolved D. Trimming cost V 4 bases and J 6 bases, with 13 bases left between them. The germline CDR1 and CDR2 sequences are MDHEN and SYDVKM. The CDR3 contains 13 residues.

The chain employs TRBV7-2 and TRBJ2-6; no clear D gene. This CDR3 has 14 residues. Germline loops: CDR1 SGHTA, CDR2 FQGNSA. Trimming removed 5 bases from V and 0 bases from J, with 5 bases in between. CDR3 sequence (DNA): TGTGCCAGCAGCGCCAGCTCTGGGGCCAACGTCCTGACTTTC. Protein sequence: CASSASSGANVLTF.

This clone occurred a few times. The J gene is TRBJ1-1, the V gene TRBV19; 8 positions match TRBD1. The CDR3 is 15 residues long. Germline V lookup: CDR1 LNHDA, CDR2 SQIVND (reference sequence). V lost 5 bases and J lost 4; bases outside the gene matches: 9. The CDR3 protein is CASSLVGGTGTEAFF. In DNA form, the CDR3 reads TGTGCCAGTAGTTTGGTCGGCGGGACAGGCACTGAAGCTTTCTTT. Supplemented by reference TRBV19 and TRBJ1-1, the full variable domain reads DGGITQSPKYLFRKEGQNVTLSCEQNLNHDAMYWYRQDPGQGLRLIYYSQIVNDFQKGDIAEGYSVSREKKESFPLTVTSAQKNPTAFYLCASSLVGGTGTEAFFGQGTRLTVV.

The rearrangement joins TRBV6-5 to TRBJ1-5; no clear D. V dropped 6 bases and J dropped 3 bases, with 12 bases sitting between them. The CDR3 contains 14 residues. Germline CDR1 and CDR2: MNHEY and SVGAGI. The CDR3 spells CASRIPGYNQPQHF. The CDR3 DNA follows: TGTGCCAGCAGGATCCCGGGTTACAATCAGCCCCAGCATTTT.

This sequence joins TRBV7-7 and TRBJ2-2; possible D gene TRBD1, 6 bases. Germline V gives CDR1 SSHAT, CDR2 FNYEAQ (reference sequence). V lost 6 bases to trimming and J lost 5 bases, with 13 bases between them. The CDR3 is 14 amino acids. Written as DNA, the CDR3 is TGTGCCAGCAGGGCATCAGGGGTAACCGGGGAGCTGTTTTTT. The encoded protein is CASRASGVTGELFF.

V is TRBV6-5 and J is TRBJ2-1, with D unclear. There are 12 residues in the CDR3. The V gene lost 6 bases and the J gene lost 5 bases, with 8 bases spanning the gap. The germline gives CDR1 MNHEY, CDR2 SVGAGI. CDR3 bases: TGTGCCAGCAGATCCAATAACAATGAGCAGTTCTTC. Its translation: CASRSNNNEQFF.

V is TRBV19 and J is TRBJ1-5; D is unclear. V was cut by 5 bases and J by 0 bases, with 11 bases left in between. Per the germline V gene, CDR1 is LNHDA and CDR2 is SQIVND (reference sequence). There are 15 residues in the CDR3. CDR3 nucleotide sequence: TGTGCCAGTAGTGTCGTCAGGTCTAGCAATCAGCCCCAGCATTTT. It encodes CASSVVRSSNQPQHF.

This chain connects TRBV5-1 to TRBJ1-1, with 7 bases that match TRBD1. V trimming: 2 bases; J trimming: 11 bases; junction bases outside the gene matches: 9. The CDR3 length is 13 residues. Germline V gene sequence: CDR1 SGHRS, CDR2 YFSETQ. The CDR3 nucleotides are TGCGCCAGCAGCTTTCAGGGGGAAAAGGGGGCTTTCTTT. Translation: CASSFQGEKGAFF.

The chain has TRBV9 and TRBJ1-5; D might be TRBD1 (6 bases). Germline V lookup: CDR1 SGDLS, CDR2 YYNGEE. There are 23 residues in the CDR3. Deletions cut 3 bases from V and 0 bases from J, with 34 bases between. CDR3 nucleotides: TGTGCCAGCAGCGCCTCTATCGACCTGTTGTGTGGCCGGGACACTAATAGCAATCAGCCCCAGCATTTT. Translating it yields CASSASIDLLCGRDTNSNQPQHF.

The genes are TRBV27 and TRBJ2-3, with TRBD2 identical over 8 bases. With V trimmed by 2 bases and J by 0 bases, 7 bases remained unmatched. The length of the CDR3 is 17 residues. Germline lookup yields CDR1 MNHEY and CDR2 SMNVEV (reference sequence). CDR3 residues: CASSLRGGGPSTDTQYF. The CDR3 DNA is TGTGCCAGCAGTTTACGTGGCGGGGGGCCTAGCACAGATACGCAGTATTTT.

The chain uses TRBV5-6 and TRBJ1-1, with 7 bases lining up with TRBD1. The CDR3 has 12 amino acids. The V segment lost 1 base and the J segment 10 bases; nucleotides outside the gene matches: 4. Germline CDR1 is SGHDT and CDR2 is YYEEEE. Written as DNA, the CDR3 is TGTGCCAGCAGCTTGACAGGGGTTGGAGCTTTCTTT. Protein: CASSLTGVGAFF.

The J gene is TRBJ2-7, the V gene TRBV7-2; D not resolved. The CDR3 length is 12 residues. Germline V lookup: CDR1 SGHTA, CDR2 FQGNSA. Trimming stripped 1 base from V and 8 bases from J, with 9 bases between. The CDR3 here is CASSLDTGQQYF. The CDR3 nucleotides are TGTGCCAGCAGCTTAGATACCGGCCAGCAGTACTTC.

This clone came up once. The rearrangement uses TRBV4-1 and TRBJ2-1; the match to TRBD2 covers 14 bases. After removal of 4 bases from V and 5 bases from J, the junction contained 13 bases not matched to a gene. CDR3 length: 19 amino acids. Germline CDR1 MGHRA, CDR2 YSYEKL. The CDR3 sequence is CASSPGTSGGLLPHNEQFF. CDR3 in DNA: TGCGCCAGCAGCCCCGGGACTAGCGGGGGACTACTACCACACAATGAGCAGTTCTTC.

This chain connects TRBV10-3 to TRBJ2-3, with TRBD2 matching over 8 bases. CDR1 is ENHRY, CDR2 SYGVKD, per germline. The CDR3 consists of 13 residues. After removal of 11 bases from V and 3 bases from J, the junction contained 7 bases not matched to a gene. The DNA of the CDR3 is TGTGCCGTGACCGGGGGGGCAACAGATACGCAGTATTTT. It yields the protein CAVTGGATDTQYF.